This TCR beta chain was documented in a study of kidney transplant recipient with SARS-CoV-2 infection. CDR1 and CDR2 (germline): MNHGY, SAAAGT. The CDR3 covers 11 residues. A word on this clonotype: A much larger clone differs by one base, so this may be a read error.

MiXCR, applied by TCRdb to the reads, yields one record per CDR3 protein. Of approximately 250,000 distinct CDR3 sequences listed, around 26% are singletons. This material consisted of a blood sample, taken at baseline and on day 111 from a kidney transplant recipient. The receptor comes from a male patient in his 30s who had COVID-19 and was a kidney transplant recipient. Some T cells may have come from the graft donor. The chain recombines TRBV6-8 with TRBJ1-1; perhaps TRBD1 as D (5 bases). CDR3: CTSSRQNEAFF. CDR3 coding DNA: TGTACCAGCAGTAGACAGAATGAAGCTTTCTTT.